These 22 T cell receptor beta chains originate from one sample sequenced in a study of regulatory T cells in long-lasting Graves disease. The authors built TCR beta libraries using iRepertoire HTBI primers and Arm-PCR of CDR3 regions. TCRdb reprocessed the multiplex PCR reads with MiXCR, giving one entry per CDR3 protein. The data contain 350,000 to 450,000 distinct CDR3 sequences, more than 20% of them singletons. Time point given: persistent/refractory GD, antithyroid drugs over 5 years with positive TRAb. PBMC RNA was the source of the TCR library. The sequencing used peripheral blood mononuclear cells (PBMCs), collected when the disease was refractory, from a patient treated with antithyroid drugs. These receptor sequences come from a female donor with Graves disease.

Details on this clonotype: The junction departs from the called germline gene at one end, perhaps through a read error. The rearrangement uses TRBV7-2 and TRBJ2-7; D call uncertain. The germline V gene has CDR1 SGHTA and CDR2 FQGNSA. This CDR3 has 14 amino acids. CDR3 residues: CASSLIGGTYEQYF. The CDR3 bases are TGCGCCAGCAGCTTAATAGGCGGAACCTACGAGCAGTACTTC. The whole variable domain, filled in from reference TRBV7-2 and TRBJ2-7, reads GAGVSQSPSNKVTEKGKDVELRCDPISGHTALYWYRQSLGQGLEFLIYFQGNSAPDKSGLPSDRFSAERTGGSVSTLTIQRTQQEDSAVYLCASSLIGGTYEQYFGPGTRLTVT.

Note on this clonotype: A much more abundant neighbour one base away suggests this may be a read error. The chain recombines TRBV6-5 with TRBJ2-5, with D perhaps matching TRBD1 (5 bases). This CDR3 has 18 amino acids. Germline V gene sequence: CDR1 MNHEY, CDR2 SVGAGI. Written as DNA, the CDR3 is TGTGCCTGCAGTTACCCGACTCAGGCAGGGAAATATGTTGAGACCCAGTACTTC. This translates into CACSYPTQAGKYVETQYF.

The rearrangement links TRBV6-1 to TRBJ2-4; TRBD1 matches 9 bases. Germline CDR1 MNHNS, CDR2 SASEGT. Germline trimming cut 6 bases from V and 7 bases from J; bases unmatched to any gene: 7. This CDR3 has 14 amino acids. CDR3 residues: CASSSGTGLNIQYF. CDR3 bases: TGTGCCAGCAGCTCCGGGACAGGGTTGAACATTCAGTACTTC.

This rearrangement joins TRBV4-1 to TRBJ2-7, with D unclear. V was cut by 0 bases and J by 5 bases, with 5 bases left in between. The CDR3 covers 12 residues. Germline V CDR1 and CDR2: MGHRA, YSYEKL. This CDR3 is CASSQDQDEQYF. The CDR3 DNA follows: TGCGCCAGCAGCCAAGATCAGGACGAGCAGTACTTC.

The J gene is TRBJ2-7, the V gene TRBV5-5; 9 bases fit TRBD1. J was trimmed by 6 bases and V by 4 bases; bases with no gene match: 11. CDR1 SGHKS and CDR2 YYEKEE come from the germline V gene (reference sequence). The CDR3 has 15 residues. In nucleotides, the CDR3 is TGTGCCAGCAGCCCTACCGGGACAGGGATAGCCGAGCAGTACTTC. Translating it yields CASSPTGTGIAEQYF. Full variable domain (rest looked up from reference TRBV5-5 and TRBJ2-7): DAGVTQSPTHLIKTRGQQVTLRCSPISGHKSVSWYQQVLGQGPQFIFQYYEKEERGRGNFPDRFSARQFPNYSSELNVNALLLGDSALYLCASSPTGTGIAEQYFGPGTRLTVT.

The gene calls are TRBV9 and TRBJ2-5; D is possibly TRBD2 (6 bases). The CDR3 runs 14 residues. Per germline, CDR1 SGDLS and CDR2 YYNGEE. The V end was cut by 0 bases, the J end by 5 bases, with 11 bases between. CDR3 region: CASSVVPSAETQYF. CDR3 DNA: TGTGCCAGCAGCGTAGTTCCTAGCGCGGAGACCCAGTACTTC. Combining the CDR3 with reference TRBV9 and TRBJ2-5 gives the whole variable domain DSGVTQTPKHLITATGQRVTLRCSPRSGDLSVYWYQQSLDQGLQFLIQYYNGEERAKGNILERFSAQQFPDLHSELNLSSLELGDSALYFCASSVVPSAETQYFGPGTRLLVL.

This clonotype was counted at least ten times. The CDR3 DNA follows: TGTGCCAGCAGTTTCATAGCTGCCAATCAGCCCCAGCATTTT. This gives the protein CASSFIAANQPQHF. The J gene is TRBJ1-5, the V gene TRBV28, with D unresolved. In germline, CDR1 is MDHEN, CDR2 SYDVKM. The CDR3 consists of 14 residues. V lost 3 bases and J 3 bases, leaving 9 bases between the germline ends.

The rearrangement uses TRBV19 and TRBJ2-3; 7 nucleotides line up with TRBD1. The germline V gene has CDR1 LNHDA and CDR2 SQIVND (reference sequence). V was clipped by 4 bases and J by 3 bases; unmatched bases: 4. This CDR3 has 14 amino acids. The CDR3 DNA reads TGTGCCAGTAGTACTCACAGGGGAACAGATACGCAGTATTTT. It codes for CASSTHRGTDTQYF.

The V gene is TRBV29-1, the J gene TRBJ2-3; TRBD2 might be the D (6 bases). The CDR3 has 12 amino acids. Looked up from germline, CDR1 is SQVTM and CDR2 is ANQGSEA. With 4 bases removed from V and 4 bases from J, the gap between germline ends came to 9 bases. CDR3 nucleotides: TGCAGCGTTGTGGACTATCCAGATACGCAGTATTTT. Encoded protein: CSVVDYPDTQYF.

The V and J genes are TRBV4-3 and TRBJ2-7; D tentatively fits TRBD1 or TRBD2 (5 bases each). This CDR3 has 15 amino acids. Germline CDR1 and CDR2: LGHNA and YSLEER. Trimming pared 4 bases from V and 2 bases from J, leaving 15 bases between. Written as DNA, the CDR3 is TGCGCCAGCAGCCTTGGCAGATGGGGGACCTACGAGCAGTACTTC. It is translated as CASSLGRWGTYEQYF.

In this sample, this clonotype turned up many times. This chain connects TRBV28 to TRBJ2-7; tentative D call: TRBD1 (5 bases). Germline values: CDR1 MDHEN, CDR2 SYDVKM. The CDR3 contains 14 residues. With 4 bases removed from V and 7 bases from J, the gap between germline ends came to 17 bases. The CDR3 loop reads CASSSRQSLREQYF. In DNA form, the CDR3 reads TGTGCCAGCAGTTCGCGACAGTCACTCAGGGAGCAGTACTTC.

In its sample, this clonotype was seen many times. The V call is TRBV28, the J call TRBJ1-4; tentative D call: TRBD1 (6 bases). With 6 bases removed from V and 3 bases from J, the gap between germline ends came to 17 bases. The V gene's germline CDR1 is MDHEN and CDR2 SYDVKM. The CDR3 covers 16 residues. The CDR3 DNA follows: TGTGCCAGCAGCCCGACTCGGGCAGGGGCTAATGAAAAACTGTTTTTT. Translated, it gives CASSPTRAGANEKLFF.

This clonotype was picked up a small number of times. The chain couples TRBV29-1 to TRBJ1-5; D is unclear. Germline V gene data show CDR1 as SQVTM and CDR2 as ANQGSEA. Trimming took off 4 bases at V and 5 bases at J, with 12 bases between the two ends. The CDR3 consists of 13 residues. The CDR3 reads CSVGEGGHQPQHF. The CDR3 DNA is TGCAGCGTTGGTGAGGGTGGGCATCAGCCCCAGCATTTT.

This clonotype came up many times. V usage is TRBV11-2 and J usage is TRBJ1-4, with D unclear. Trimming removed 2 bases at V and 5 bases at J, with 9 bases between. Germline V CDR1 and CDR2: SGHAT, FQNNGV. The CDR3 covers 14 residues. The CDR3 sequence is CASSLNSQNEKLFF. DNA for the CDR3: TGTGCCAGCAGCTTAAACAGCCAAAATGAAAAACTGTTTTTT.

V usage is TRBV25-1 and J usage is TRBJ1-2; no clear D gene. The CDR3 has 14 residues. V was shortened by 4 bases and J by 4 bases, with 13 bases between the two germline ends. Germline V gene lookup returns CDR1 MGHDK and CDR2 SYGVNS. The CDR3: CASSVLQESYGYTF. The CDR3 DNA is TGTGCCAGCAGTGTGCTGCAGGAAAGCTATGGCTACACCTTC.

This clonotype was seen repeatedly, ten times or more. CDR3 residues: CASSPSSGSSYEQYF. The DNA of the CDR3 is TGTGCCAGCAGTCCATCTAGCGGGAGCTCCTACGAGCAGTACTTC. This chain links TRBV7-2 with TRBJ2-7, with 10 nucleotides matching TRBD2. The germline V gene has CDR1 SGHTA and CDR2 FQGNSA. CDR3 size: 15 residues. The junction had 5 bases not matched to a gene; V was cut back by 6 bases and J by 0 bases.

The chain links TRBV6-5 to TRBJ2-1; 7 bases line up with TRBD2. Germline V gives CDR1 MNHEY, CDR2 SVGAGI. The CDR3 is 19 residues long. The trim removed 2 bases at V and 10 bases at J, leaving 23 bases unmatched. The DNA for the CDR3 is TGTGCCAGCAGTTACCCTCGACCTCCTTCTAGCGGTCGGATGGGGGAGCAGTTCTTC. Translated, it gives CASSYPRPPSSGRMGEQFF.

Turning to this clonotype: This may stem from a read error, because a much larger clone lies one nucleotide away. The rearrangement joins TRBV6-5 to TRBJ1-2, with TRBD1 identical over 8 bases. The CDR3 loop spans 14 amino acids. Germline V gene data show CDR1 as MNHEY and CDR2 as SVGAGI. CDR3 nucleotides: TGTGCCGGCAGCTACTCGGACAGGGCTAGTGGCTACACCTTC. Protein product: CAGSYSDRASGYTF.

The chain employs TRBV6-1 and TRBJ1-1, with D uncertain. V lost 7 bases and J lost 3, with 9 bases in between. The CDR3 covers 12 residues. CDR1 is MNHNS, CDR2 SASEGT, per germline. The CDR3 nucleotides read TGTGCCAGCACAAGACCCTACACTGAAGCTTTCTTT. This encodes CASTRPYTEAFF.

This rearrangement joins TRBV28 to TRBJ2-1, with D hard to call. In germline, CDR1 is MDHEN, CDR2 SYDVKM. This CDR3 spans 14 amino acids. V was trimmed by 3 bases and J by 2 bases, leaving 8 bases between them. The CDR3 sequence: CASSFLLAYNEQFF. In DNA, the CDR3 is TGTGCCAGCAGTTTTCTTCTAGCCTACAATGAGCAGTTCTTC.

The J gene is TRBJ2-7, the V gene TRBV19; D possibly corresponds to TRBD1 (5 bases). Germline CDR1 LNHDA, CDR2 SQIVND (reference sequence). V shed 6 bases and J shed 3 bases, with 15 bases lying between them. The CDR3 is made up of 14 amino acids. The CDR3 bases are TGTGCCAGTAGCGATGGGGCAGCCCGCTACGAGCAGTACTTC. Translated: CASSDGAARYEQYF.

V gene TRBV5-1 combines with J gene TRBJ2-2; 14 bases agree with TRBD2. The CDR3 is 18 amino acids. Unmatched junction bases numbered 5, after V lost 4 bases and J lost 0 bases. Germline CDR1 SGHRS, CDR2 YFSETQ. CDR3 nucleotides: TGCGCCAGCAGCCCAAAGGGACTAGCGGGAGCGAACACCGGGGAGCTGTTTTTT. The encoded protein is CASSPKGLAGANTGELFF.